The present entry profiles one TCR beta chain with its context. This sample stems from a study of blood T cell repertoires in COVID-19. Study as a whole: Whether acute or convalescent, the COVID-19 samples came from the United States, Italy and Spain. Sample material is recorded as cDNA or gDNA derived from T cells, B-cell-depleted T cells, or PBMCs.

Per the study methods: For nucleated cells, counts were estimated from reference gene primer amplification. The protocol was immunoSEQ multiplex PCR, while the TCRdb copy is restricted to in-frame clones and leaves out a portion. The V and J calls and the clone size are those of that table, but D and trimming were determined from the DNA. In the table there are about 170,000 clones, around 87% of which are singletons. The sequence was obtained from a man younger than 30 with active or convalescent COVID-19. The sequenced sample consisted of peripheral blood.

CDR3 protein: CASTLGPAEQFF. CDR3 bases: TGTGCCAGTACTTTGGGGCCGGCAGAGCAGTTCTTC. The rearrangement joins TRBV25-1 to TRBJ2-1, with D maybe TRBD1 (5 bases). The CDR3 loop spans 12 amino acids. CDR1 and CDR2 from the germline V gene are MGHDK and SYGVNS. With 9 bases removed from V and 10 bases from J, the gap between germline ends came to 16 bases.